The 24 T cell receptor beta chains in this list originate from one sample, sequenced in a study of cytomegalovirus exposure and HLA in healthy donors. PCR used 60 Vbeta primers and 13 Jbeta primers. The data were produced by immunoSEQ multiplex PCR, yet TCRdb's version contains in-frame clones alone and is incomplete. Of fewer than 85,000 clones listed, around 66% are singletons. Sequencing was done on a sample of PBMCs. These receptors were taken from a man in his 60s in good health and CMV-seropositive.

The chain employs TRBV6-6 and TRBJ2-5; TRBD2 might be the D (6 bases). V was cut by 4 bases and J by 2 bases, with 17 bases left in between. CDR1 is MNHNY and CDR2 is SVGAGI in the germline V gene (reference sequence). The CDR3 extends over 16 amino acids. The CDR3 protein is CASSSYSAGGQETQYF. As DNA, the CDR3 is TGTGCCAGCAGTTCCTACTCGGCTGGGGGGCAAGAGACCCAGTACTTC.

Here the CDR3 DNA reads TGTGCCAGCAGCTTGGGGCAGATCATGAACACTGAAGCTTTCTTT. Amino acid sequence: CASSLGQIMNTEAFF. V gene TRBV11-2 combines with J gene TRBJ1-1; the D gene is possibly TRBD1 (5 bases). The CDR3 runs 15 residues. Germline V lookup: CDR1 SGHAT, CDR2 FQNNGV. Trimming shortened V by 3 bases and J by 0 bases, and 11 bases separated the two germline ends.

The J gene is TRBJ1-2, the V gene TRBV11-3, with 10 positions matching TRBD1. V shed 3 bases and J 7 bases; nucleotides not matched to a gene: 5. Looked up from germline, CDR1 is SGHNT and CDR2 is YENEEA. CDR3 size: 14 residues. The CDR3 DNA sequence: TGTGCCAGCAGCTTCCCGGGACAGGGGTCTGGCTACACCTTC. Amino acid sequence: CASSFPGQGSGYTF.

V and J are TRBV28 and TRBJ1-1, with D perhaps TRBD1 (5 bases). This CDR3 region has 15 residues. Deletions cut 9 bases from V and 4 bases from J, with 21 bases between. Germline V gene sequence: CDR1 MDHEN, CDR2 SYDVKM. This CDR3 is CASRGTERWSTEAFF. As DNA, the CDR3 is TGTGCCAGTCGGGGGACGGAACGTTGGAGCACTGAAGCTTTCTTT.

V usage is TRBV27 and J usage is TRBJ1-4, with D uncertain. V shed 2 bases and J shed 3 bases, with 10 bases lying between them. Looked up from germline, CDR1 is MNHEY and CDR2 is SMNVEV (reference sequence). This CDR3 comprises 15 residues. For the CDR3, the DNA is TGTGCCAGCAGTTTAAACACCGCTCCTAATGAAAAACTGTTTTTT. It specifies CASSLNTAPNEKLFF.

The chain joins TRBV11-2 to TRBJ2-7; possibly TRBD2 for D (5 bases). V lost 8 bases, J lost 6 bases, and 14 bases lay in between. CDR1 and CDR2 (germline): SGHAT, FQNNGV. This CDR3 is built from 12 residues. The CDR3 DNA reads TGTGCCAGCGGACTTTTGGGGATCGAGCAGTACTTC. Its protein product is CASGLLGIEQYF. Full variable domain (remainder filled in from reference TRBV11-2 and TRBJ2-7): EAGVAQSPRYKIIEKRQSVAFWCNPISGHATLYWYQQILGQGPKLLIQFQNNGVVDDSQLPKDRFSAERLKGVDSTLKIQPAKLEDSAVYLCASGLLGIEQYFGPGTRLTVT.

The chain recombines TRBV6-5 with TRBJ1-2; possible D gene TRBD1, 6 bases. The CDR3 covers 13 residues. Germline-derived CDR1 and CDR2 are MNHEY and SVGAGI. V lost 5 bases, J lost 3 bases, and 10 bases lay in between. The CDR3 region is CASSEGGDYGYTF. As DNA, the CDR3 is TGTGCCAGCAGTGAAGGGGGGGACTATGGCTACACCTTC.

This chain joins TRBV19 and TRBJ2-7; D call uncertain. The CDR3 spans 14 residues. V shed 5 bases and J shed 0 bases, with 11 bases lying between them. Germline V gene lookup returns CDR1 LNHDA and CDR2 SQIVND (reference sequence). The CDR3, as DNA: TGTGCCAGTAGTCCCCTTTGGCACTCCTACGAGCAGTACTTC. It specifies CASSPLWHSYEQYF.

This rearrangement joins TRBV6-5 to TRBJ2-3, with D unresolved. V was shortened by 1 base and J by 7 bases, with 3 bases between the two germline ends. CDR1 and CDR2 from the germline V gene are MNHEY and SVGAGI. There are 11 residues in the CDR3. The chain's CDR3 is CASSYLNTQYF. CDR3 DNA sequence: TGTGCCAGCAGTTACTTAAATACGCAGTATTTT.

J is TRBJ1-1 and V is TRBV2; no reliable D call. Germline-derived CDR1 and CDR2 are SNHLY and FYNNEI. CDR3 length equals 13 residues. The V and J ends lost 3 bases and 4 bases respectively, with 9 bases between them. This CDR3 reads CASSDAGRTEAFF. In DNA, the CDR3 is TGTGCCAGCAGTGATGCCGGTCGCACTGAAGCTTTCTTT. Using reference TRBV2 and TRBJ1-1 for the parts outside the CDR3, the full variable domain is EPEVTQTPSHQVTQMGQEVILRCVPISNHLYFYWYRQILGQKVEFLVSFYNNEISEKSEIFDDQFSVERPDGSNFTLKIRSTKLEDSAMYFCASSDAGRTEAFFGQGTRLTVV.

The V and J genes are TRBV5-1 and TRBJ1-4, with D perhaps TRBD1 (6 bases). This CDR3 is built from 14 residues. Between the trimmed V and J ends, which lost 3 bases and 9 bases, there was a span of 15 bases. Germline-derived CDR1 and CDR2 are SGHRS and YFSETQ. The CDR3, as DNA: TGCGCCAGCAGCTCCGGGACAAGAGACCAAAAACTGTTTTTT. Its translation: CASSSGTRDQKLFF.

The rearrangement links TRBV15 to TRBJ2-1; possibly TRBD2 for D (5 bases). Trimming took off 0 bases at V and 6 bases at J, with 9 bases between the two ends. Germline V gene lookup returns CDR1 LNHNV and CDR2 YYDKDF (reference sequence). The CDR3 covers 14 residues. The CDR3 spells CATSRDVGVNEQFF. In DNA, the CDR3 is TGTGCCACCAGCAGAGATGTGGGAGTCAATGAGCAGTTCTTC.

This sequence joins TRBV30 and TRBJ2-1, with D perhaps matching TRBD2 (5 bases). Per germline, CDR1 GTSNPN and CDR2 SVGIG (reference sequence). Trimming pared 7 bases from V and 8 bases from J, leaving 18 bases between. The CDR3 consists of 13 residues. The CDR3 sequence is CAFGLGMNDEQFF. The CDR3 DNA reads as TGTGCCTTCGGACTCGGAATGAATGATGAGCAGTTCTTC.

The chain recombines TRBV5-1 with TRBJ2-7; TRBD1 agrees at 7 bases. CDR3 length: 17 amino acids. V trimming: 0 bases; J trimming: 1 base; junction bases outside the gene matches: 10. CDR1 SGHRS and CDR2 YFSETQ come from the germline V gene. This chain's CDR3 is CASSLGGLAGGSYEQYF. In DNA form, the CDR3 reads TGCGCCAGCAGCTTGGGGGGGTTGGCAGGGGGTTCCTACGAGCAGTACTTC.

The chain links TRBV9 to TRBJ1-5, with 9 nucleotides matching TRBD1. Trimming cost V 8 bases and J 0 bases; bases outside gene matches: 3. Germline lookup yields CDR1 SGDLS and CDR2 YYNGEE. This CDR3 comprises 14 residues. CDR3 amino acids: CARGDRASNQPQHF. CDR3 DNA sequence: TGTGCCAGGGGGGACAGGGCTAGCAATCAGCCCCAGCATTTT.

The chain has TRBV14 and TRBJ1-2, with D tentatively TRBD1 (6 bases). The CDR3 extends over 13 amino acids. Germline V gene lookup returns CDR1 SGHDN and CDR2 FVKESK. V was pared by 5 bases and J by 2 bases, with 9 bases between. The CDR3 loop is CASSLGQNYGYTF. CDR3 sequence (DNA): TGTGCCAGCAGCTTAGGACAGAACTATGGCTACACCTTC.

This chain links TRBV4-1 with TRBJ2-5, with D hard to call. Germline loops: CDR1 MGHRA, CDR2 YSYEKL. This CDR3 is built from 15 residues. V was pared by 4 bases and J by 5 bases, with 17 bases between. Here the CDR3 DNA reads TGCGCCAGCAGCCTAGAGATGGCCCGTTCGGAGACCCAGTACTTC. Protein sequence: CASSLEMARSETQYF.

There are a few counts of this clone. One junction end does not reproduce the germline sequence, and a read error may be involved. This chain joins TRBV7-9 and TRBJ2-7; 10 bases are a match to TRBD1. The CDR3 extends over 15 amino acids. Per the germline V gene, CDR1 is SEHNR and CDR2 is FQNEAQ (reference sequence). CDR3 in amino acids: CSSSLGTGVSYEQYF. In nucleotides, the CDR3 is TGTTCCAGCAGCTTAGGGACAGGGGTGAGCTACGAGCAGTACTTC.

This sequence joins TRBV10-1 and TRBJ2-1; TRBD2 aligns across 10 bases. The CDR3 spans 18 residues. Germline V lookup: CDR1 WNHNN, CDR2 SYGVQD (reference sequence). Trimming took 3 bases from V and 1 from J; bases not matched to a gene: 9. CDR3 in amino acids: CASSDSLAGAGSYNEQFF. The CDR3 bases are TGCGCCAGCAGTGACAGTCTAGCGGGAGCAGGATCCTACAATGAGCAGTTCTTC.

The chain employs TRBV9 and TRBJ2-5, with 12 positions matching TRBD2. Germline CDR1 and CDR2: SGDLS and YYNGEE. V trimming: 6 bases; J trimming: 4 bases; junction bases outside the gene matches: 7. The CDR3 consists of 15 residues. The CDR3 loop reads CASTSGGADVETQYF. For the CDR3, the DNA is TGTGCCAGCACTAGCGGGGGGGCCGATGTAGAGACCCAGTACTTC.

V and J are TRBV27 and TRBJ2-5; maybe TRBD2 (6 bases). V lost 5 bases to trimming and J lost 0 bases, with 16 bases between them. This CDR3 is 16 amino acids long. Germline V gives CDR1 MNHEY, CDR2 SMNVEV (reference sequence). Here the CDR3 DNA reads TGTGCCAGCAGTCGCATCCCCCTAGCGCACCAAGAGACCCAGTACTTC. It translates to CASSRIPLAHQETQYF.

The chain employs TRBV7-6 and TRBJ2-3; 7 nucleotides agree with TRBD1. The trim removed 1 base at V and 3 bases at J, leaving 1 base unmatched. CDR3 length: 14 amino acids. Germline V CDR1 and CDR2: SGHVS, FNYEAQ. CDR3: CASSLVQGTDTQYF. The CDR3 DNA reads TGTGCCAGCAGCTTAGTACAGGGGACAGATACGCAGTATTTT.

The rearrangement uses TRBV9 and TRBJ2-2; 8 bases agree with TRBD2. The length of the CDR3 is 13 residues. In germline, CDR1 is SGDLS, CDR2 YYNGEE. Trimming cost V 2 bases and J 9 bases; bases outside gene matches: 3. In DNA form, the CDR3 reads TGTGCCAGCAGCGTTAGCGGGGCCCGGGAGCTGTTTTTT. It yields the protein CASSVSGARELFF.

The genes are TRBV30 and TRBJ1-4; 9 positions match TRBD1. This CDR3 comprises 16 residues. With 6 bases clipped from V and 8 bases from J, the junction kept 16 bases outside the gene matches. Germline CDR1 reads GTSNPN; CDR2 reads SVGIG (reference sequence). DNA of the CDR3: TGTGCCTGCATCCTTTACACAGGGGGCTACGGCGAAAAACTGTTTTTT. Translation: CACILYTGGYGEKLFF.